The entry that follows covers one T cell receptor (beta chain) sequence. The data are from a study of cytomegalovirus exposure and HLA in healthy donors. CDR1 SGHTA and CDR2 FQGTGA come from the germline V gene. Trimming stripped 0 bases from V and 6 bases from J, with 26 bases between. The CDR3 is 19 residues long. The PCR used 60 Vbeta and 13 Jbeta primers. The data were produced by immunoSEQ multiplex PCR, yet TCRdb's version contains in-frame clones alone and is incomplete. In all, the sample yields tens of thousands of clones. The clonotype was recovered from a woman aged 40 to 50 in good health and CMV-seropositive. The sample taken for sequencing was PBMCs. This chain links TRBV7-3 with TRBJ1-1; D is perhaps TRBD1 (6 bases). The DNA of the CDR3 is TGTGCCAGCAGCTTAACCTTCGGGGGGCGCGTGTGGGGAAAAGCTGAAGCTTTCTTT. This translates into CASSLTFGGRVWGKAEAFF.